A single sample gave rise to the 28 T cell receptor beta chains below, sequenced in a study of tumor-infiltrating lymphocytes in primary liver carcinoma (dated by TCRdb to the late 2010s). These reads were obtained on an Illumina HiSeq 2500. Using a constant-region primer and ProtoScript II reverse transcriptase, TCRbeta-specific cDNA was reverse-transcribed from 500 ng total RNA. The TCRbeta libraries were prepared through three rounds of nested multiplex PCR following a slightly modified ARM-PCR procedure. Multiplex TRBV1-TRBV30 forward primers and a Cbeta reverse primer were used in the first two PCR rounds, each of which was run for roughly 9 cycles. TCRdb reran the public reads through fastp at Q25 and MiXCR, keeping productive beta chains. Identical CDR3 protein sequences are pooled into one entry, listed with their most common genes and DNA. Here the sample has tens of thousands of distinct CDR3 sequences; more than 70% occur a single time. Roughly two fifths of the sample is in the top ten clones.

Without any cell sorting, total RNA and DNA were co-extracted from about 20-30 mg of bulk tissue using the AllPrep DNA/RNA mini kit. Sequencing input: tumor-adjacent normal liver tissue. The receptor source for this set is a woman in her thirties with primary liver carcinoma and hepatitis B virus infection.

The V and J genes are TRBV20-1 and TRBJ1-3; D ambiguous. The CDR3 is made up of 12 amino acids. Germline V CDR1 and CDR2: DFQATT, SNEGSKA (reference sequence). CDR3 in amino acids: CNGSGPGNTIYF. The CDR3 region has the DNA TGCAATGGATCGGGTCCTGGAAACACCATATATTTT.

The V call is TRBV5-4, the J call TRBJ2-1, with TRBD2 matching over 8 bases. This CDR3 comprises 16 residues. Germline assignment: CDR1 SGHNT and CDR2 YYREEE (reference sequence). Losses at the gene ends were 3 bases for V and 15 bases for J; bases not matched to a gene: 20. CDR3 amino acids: CASSSTSASSYNEWFF. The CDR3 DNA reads TGTGCCAGCAGCTCGACTAGCGCAAGCTCCTACAATGAGTGGTTCTTC.

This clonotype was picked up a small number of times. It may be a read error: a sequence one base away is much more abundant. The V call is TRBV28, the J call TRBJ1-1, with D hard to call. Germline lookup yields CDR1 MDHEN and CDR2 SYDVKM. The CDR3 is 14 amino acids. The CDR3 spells CVSRLGPLNTEAFF. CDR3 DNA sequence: TGTGTCAGCAGGCTCGGCCCGCTGAACACTGAAGCTTTCTTT.

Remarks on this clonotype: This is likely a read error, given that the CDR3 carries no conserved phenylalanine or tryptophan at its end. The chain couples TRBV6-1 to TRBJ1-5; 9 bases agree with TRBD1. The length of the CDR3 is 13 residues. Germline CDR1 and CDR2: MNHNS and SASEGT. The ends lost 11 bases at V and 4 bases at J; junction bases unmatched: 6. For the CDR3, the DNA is TGTGCCGTCGGGACAGGGATTAATCAGCCCCAGCATTTA. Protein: CAVGTGINQPQHL.

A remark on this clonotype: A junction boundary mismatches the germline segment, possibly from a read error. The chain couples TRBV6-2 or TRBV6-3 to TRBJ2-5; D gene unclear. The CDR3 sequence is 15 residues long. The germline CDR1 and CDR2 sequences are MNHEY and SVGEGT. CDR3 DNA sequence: TGTGCCAGCATTTACAAACACATGGGACAAGAGACCCAGTACTTC. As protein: CASIYKHMGQETQYF.

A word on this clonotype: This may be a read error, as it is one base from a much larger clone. As DNA, the CDR3 is TGTGCCGGCAGCTTAGGATGGGCGGGAGTAATAGATACGCAGTATTTT. Encoded protein: CAGSLGWAGVIDTQYF. The chain combines TRBV7-9 with TRBJ2-3, with 7 bases lining up with TRBD2. Germline CDR1 and CDR2: SEHNR and FQNEAQ (reference sequence). This CDR3 region has 16 residues.

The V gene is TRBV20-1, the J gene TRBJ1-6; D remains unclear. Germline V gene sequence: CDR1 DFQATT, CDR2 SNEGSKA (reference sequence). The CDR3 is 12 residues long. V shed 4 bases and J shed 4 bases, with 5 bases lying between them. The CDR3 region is CSAKSYNSPLHF. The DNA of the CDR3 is TGCAGTGCTAAATCTTATAATTCACCCCTCCACTTT.

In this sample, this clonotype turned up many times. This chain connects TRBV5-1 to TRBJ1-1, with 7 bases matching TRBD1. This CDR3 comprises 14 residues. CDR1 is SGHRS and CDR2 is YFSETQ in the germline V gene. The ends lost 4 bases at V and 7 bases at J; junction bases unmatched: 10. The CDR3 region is CASSRGQAGGEAFF. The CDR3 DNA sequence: TGCGCCAGCAGCCGCGGACAGGCCGGTGGTGAAGCTTTCTTT. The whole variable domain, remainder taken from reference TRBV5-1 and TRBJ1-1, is KAGVTQTPRYLIKTRGQQVTLSCSPISGHRSVSWYQQTPGQGLQFLFEYFSETQRNKGNFPGRFSGRQFSNSRSEMNVSTLELGDSALYLCASSRGQAGGEAFFGQGTRLTVV.

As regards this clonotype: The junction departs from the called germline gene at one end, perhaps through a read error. In DNA, the CDR3 is TGTGCCAACAGCCAAGACGGGGGGGCTGGGGCCAACGTCCTGACTTTC. This sequence encodes CANSQDGGAGANVLTF. J is TRBJ2-6 and V is TRBV4-2; TRBD2 agrees at 8 bases. From germline, CDR1 is LGHNA and CDR2 YNFKEQ. There are 16 residues in the CDR3.

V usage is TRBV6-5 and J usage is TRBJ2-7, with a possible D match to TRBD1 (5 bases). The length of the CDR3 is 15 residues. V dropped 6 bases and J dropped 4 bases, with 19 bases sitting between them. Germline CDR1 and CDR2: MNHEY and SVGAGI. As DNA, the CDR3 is TGTGCCAGCAGGGCGACAGAGTTTAAGGGGTACGAGCAGTACTTC. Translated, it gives CASRATEFKGYEQYF.

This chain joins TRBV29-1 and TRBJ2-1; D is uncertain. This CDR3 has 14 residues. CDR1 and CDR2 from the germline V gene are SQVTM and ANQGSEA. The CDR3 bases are TGCGGCGCAGCTGGGCTAACGGGCTACAATGAGCAGTTCTTC. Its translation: CGAAGLTGYNEQFF.

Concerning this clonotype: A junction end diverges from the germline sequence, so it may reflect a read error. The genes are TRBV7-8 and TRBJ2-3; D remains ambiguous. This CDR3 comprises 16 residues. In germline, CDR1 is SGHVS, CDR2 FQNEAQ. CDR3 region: CAGSLGAEGPGDTQYF. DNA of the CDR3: TGTGCCGGCAGCTTAGGAGCTGAAGGGCCTGGTGATACGCAGTATTTT.

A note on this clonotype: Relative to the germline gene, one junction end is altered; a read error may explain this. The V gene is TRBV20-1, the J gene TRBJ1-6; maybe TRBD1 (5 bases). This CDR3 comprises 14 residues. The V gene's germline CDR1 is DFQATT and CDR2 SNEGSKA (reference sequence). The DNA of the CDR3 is TGCAGTGCTAGAGTTTCTCGGGGGAATTCACCCCTCCGCTTT. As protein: CSARVSRGNSPLRF.

CDR3 amino acids: CTWRASERFVV. CDR3 DNA: TGTACCTGGAGGGCTAGCGAGAGGTTCGTCGTC. The rearrangement links TRBV30 to TRBJ2-7; D perhaps matches TRBD2 (6 bases). The V gene's germline CDR1 is GTSNPN and CDR2 SVGIG (reference sequence). This CDR3 is 11 amino acids long.

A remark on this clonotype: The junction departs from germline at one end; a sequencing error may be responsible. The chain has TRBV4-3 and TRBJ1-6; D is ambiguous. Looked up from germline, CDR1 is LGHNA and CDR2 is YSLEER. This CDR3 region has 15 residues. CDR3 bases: TGCGCCAGCAACGAAGAGAGCTCCTATAATTCGCCCCTCCACTTT. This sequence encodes CASNEESSYNSPLHF.

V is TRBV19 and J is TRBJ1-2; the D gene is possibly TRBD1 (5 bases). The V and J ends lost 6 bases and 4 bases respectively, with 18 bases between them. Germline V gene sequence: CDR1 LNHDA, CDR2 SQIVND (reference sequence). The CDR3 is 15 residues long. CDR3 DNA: TGTGCCAGTAGCTCAGGGTCCGCACAACTCTATGGCTACACCTTC. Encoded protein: CASSSGSAQLYGYTF.

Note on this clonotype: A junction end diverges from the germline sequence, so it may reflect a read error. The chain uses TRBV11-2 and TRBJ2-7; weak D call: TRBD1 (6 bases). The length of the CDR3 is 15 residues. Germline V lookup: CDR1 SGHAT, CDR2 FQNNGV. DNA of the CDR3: TGTGCCAGTAGCTTAGACAGGAGAGGGCGCTACGACCAGTACTTC. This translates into CASSLDRRGRYDQYF.

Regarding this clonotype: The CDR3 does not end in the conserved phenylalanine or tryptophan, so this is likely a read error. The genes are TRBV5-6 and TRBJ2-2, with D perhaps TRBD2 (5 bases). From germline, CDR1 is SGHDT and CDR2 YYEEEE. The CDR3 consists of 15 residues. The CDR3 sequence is CTSGLVPRVTGELFI. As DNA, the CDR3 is TGTACCAGCGGCTTGGTACCCAGAGTCACCGGGGAGCTGTTTATT.

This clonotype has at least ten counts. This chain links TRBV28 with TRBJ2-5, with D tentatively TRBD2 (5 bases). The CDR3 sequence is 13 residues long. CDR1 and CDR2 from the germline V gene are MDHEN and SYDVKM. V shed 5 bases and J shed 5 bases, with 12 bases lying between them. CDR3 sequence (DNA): TGTGCCAGCAGTGACTATTCACGCGAGACCCAGTACTTC. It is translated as CASSDYSRETQYF.

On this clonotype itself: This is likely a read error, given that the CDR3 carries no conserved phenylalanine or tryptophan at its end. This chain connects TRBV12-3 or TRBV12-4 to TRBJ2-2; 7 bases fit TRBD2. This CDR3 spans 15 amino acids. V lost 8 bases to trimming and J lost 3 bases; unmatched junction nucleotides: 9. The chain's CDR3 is CASGSPGLHTGELFS. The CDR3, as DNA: TGTGCCAGCGGTTCGCCGGGACTACACACCGGGGAGCTGTTTTCT.

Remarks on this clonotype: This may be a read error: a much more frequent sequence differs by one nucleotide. Here the CDR3 reads CASSFRTEQYF. The CDR3 bases are TGTGCCAGCAGTTTCCGGACCGAGCAGTACTTC. This chain connects TRBV28 to TRBJ2-7; D uncertain. Per germline, CDR1 MDHEN and CDR2 SYDVKM. The length of the CDR3 is 11 residues. Between the trimmed V and J ends, which lost 3 bases and 6 bases, there was a span of 6 bases.

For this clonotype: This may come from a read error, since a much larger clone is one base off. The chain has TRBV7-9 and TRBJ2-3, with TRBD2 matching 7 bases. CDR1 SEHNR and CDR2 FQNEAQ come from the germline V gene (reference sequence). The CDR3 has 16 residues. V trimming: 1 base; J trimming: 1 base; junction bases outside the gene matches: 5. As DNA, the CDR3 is TGTGCCAGCAGCTTAGGCGGGAGCGGGTGCACAGATACGCAGTATTTT. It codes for CASSLGGSGCTDTQYF.

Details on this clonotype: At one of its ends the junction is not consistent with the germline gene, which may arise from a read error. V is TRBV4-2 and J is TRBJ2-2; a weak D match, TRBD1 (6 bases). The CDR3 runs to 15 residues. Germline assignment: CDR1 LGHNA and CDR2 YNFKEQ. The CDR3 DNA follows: TGTGCCAGCAGCCAAGGAACAGGGAACACCGGGGAGCTGCTTTTT. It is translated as CASSQGTGNTGELLF.

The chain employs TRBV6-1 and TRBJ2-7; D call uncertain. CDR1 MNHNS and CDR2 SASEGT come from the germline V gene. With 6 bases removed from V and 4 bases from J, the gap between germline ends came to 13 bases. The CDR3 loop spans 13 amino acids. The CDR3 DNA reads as TGTGCCAGCAGCCAGTGGGATGTGTACGAGCAGTACTTC. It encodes CASSQWDVYEQYF.

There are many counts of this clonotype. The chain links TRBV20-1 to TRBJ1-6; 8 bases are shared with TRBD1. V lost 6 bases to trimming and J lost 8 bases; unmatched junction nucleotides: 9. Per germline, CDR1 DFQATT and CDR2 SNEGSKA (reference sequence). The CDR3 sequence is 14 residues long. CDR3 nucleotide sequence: TGCAGTGCACGGCCGGGACAGGAGCATTCACCCCTCCACTTT. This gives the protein CSARPGQEHSPLHF.

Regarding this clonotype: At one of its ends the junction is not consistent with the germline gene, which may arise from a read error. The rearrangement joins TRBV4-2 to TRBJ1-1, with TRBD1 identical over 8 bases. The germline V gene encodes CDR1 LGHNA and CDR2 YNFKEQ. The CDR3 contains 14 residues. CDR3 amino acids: CASSQAGGRDETIF. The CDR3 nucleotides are TGTGCCAGCAGCCAAGCAGGGGGCCGAGATGAAACTATCTTT.

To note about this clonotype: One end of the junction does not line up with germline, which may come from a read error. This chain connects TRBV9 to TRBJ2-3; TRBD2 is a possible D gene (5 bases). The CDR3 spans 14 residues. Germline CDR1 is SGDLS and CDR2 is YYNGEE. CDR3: CASSPRLLTDTRYF. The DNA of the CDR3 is TGTGCCAGCAGCCCCCGACTACTCACAGATACGCGGTATTTT.

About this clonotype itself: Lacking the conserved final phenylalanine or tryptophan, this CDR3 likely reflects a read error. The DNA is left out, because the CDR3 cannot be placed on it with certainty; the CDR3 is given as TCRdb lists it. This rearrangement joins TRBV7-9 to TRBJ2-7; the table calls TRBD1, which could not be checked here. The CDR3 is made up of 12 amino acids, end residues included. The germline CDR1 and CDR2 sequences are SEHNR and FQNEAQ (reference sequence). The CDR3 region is CASSADTYEQHS.